Listed below are T cell receptor beta chains from one sample, sequenced in a study of Graves' ophthalmopathy and Graves' hyperthyroidism. One entry per CDR3 protein results from TCRdb running MiXCR on the multiplex PCR reads. In the table there are about 480,000 distinct CDR3 sequences, approximately 15% of which are singletons. Sequencing was done on a sample of blood. Receptors originate from a woman in her twenties or thirties with Graves' ophthalmopathy. Each CDR3 is given with its conserved first and last residue. The D gene is left open where the match is weak. The size of a clone is reported for some rows only, either as once, few or many, or as a class for expanded clones.

NA many TRBJ2-7 TRBV9 TGTGCCAGCAGCGTAAGGGGACTGGGGGAGCAGTACTTC CASSVRGLGEQYF
NA few TRBJ2-4 TRBV27 TGTGCCAGCAGTTCTTCCTTAGCCAAAAACATTAAGTACTTC CASSSSLAKNIKYF
NA many TRBJ2-7 TRBV6-5 TGTGCCAGCAGTTACCGGATCTACGAGCAGTACTTC CASSYRIYEQYF
NA few TRBJ1-5 TRBV30 TGTGCCTGGAGTGCCGGCGGACCCAATCAGCCCCAGCATTTT CAWSAGGPNQPQHF
TRBD1 NA TRBJ1-2 TRBV29-1 TGCAGCGTTGAGGGTGGTGGGGACAGGGGACGAACTAACTATGGCTACACCTTC CSVEGGGDRGRTNYGYTF
TRBD1 many TRBJ1-2 TRBV19 TGTGCCAGTAGTCCCTCCCCCGGGACAGTTATCTATGGCTACACCTTC CASSPSPGTVIYGYTF
TRBD2 NA TRBJ2-7 TRBV12-3/TRBV12-4 TGTGCCAGCAGCCCCCCCGGGACTAGAAGTTCCGAGCAGTACTTC CASSPPGTRSSEQYF
NA many TRBJ1-1 TRBV19 TGTGCCAGTAGTATAGATCAGAGGGGCACTGAAGCTTTCTTT CASSIDQRGTEAFF
NA few TRBJ2-7 TRBV30 TGTGCCTGGTTTCCACGGGGAAATCCCTACGAGCAGTACTTC CAWFPRGNPYEQYF
NA many TRBJ2-7 TRBV7-9 TGTGCCAGCAGCTTACATAACAGGGCCTACGAGCAGTACTTC CASSLHNRAYEQYF
TRBD1 many TRBJ2-5 TRBV12-3/TRBV12-4 TGTGCCAGCAGAGACAGGGTGGGGGAGACCCAGTACTTC CASRDRVGETQYF
TRBD1 many TRBJ1-2 TRBV29-1 TGCAGCGTTGATCTTACAGGGGGCTCCTATGGCTACACCTTC CSVDLTGGSYGYTF
NA few TRBJ2-7 TRBV20-1 TGCAGTTCCACGGGACACCAAGCCTACGAGCAGTACTTC CSSTGHQAYEQYF
TRBD1 many TRBJ1-1 TRBV6-4 TGTGCCAGCACGCTGGCGGGGAGGACAGGCCACTGGAACACTGAAGCTTTCTTT CASTLAGRTGHWNTEAFF
NA few TRBJ1-5 TRBV6-1 TGTGCCAGCAGTGCCAGCGGGCGGACAAGGATTAGCAATCAGCCCCAGCATTTT CASSASGRTRISNQPQHF
NA NA TRBJ1-2 TRBV12-3/TRBV12-4 TGTGCCAGCAGTCCCCACCATAGTGGGAACTATGGCTACACCTTC CASSPHHSGNYGYTF
NA medium-sized TRBJ2-2 TRBV6-5 TGTGCCAGCAGTCCTATGGGGGTGAACACCGGGGAGCTGTTTTTT CASSPMGVNTGELFF
NA many TRBJ2-7 TRBV12-3/TRBV12-4 TGTGCCAGCAGTTTAGGGCTGACTGGTCCCCTCGAGCAGTACTTC CASSLGLTGPLEQYF
NA many TRBJ1-2 TRBV11-2 TGTGCCAGCAGCTTAAAGGGCCGAGGCTACACCTTC CASSLKGRGYTF
NA many TRBJ1-2 TRBV6-1 TGTGCCAGCGGGGCAAGACCTAACTATGGCTACACCTTC CASGARPNYGYTF
NA NA TRBJ2-2 TRBV29-1 TGCAGCGTTGGGTCAGGGAGGTACACCGGGGAGCTGTTTTTT CSVGSGRYTGELFF
TRBD1 NA TRBJ1-5 TRBV3-1 TGTGCCAGCAGCCAAGGGACAGGGGGGGTCCAGCCCCAGCATTTT CASSQGTGGVQPQHF
NA few TRBJ1-1 TRBV18 TGTGCCAGCTCAGCTTCCTCCCGGGGTCTAACTGAAGCTTTCTTT CASSASSRGLTEAFF
TRBD2 many TRBJ2-2 TRBV27 TGTGCCAGCAGTAATACTCTAGCGGGGGGGCCGAACACCGGGGAGCTGTTTTTT CASSNTLAGGPNTGELFF
NA many TRBJ2-2 TRBV6-1 TGTGCCAGCAGTGAAGCCCGGGCAGGGTGGGCGGAGCTGTTTTTT CASSEARAGWAELFF
NA few TRBJ1-5 TRBV6-1 TGTGCCAGCAGTGAACGGTTGGGGGTCGGCAATCAGCCTCAGCATTTT CASSERLGVGNQPQHF
TRBD2 few TRBJ2-2 TRBV20-1 TGCAGTGCTCTTCCGTATCGGGCGGGAGTAGACACCGGGGAGCTGTTTTTT CSALPYRAGVDTGELFF
TRBD2 many TRBJ2-5 TRBV15 TGTGCCACCAGCATATACCGGGGGGTCCAAGAGACCCAGTACTTC CATSIYRGVQETQYF
NA many TRBJ1-6 TRBV2 TGTGCCAGCATGAGGACTCCATATAATTCACCCCTCCACTTT CASMRTPYNSPLHF
TRBD2 NA TRBJ2-7 TRBV10-3 TGTGCCATCATGCGGACTAGCGCAACCTACGAGCAGTACTTC CAIMRTSATYEQYF
TRBD1 many TRBJ1-1 TRBV11-3 TGTGCCAGCAGCCCAGGACAGGGAGGAAGGCCCACTGAAGCTTTCTTT CASSPGQGGRPTEAFF
TRBD1 NA TRBJ1-6 TRBV27 TGTGCCAGCAGCATGAGACAGGGTCAAAATTCACCCCTCCACTTT CASSMRQGQNSPLHF